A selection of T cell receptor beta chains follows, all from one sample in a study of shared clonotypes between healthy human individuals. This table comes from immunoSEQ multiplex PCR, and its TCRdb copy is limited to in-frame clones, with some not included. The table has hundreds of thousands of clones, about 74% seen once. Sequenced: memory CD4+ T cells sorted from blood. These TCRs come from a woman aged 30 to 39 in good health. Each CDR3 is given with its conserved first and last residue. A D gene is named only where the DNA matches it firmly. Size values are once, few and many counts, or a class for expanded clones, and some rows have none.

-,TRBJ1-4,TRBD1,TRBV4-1,TGCGCCAGCAGCCAAGTGTGGGGTGAAGGGGGCGAAAAACTGTTTTTT,CASSQVWGEGGEKLFF
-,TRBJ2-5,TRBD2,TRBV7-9,TGTGCCAGCAGCTACGGACTAGCGGGTTTGTACTTC,CASSYGLAGLYF
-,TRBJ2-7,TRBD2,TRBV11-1,TGTGCCAGCAGCTTTAGCGGGAGCGTTGCACAGTACTTC,CASSFSGSVAQYF
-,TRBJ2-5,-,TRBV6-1,TGTGCCAGCAGTGAGCCCTGGGAGACCCAGTACTTC,CASSEPWETQYF
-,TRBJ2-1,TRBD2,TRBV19,TGTGCCAGTAGGGGGCTAGCGGGATTGGCTGAGCAGTTCTTC,CASRGLAGLAEQFF
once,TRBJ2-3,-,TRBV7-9,TGTGCCAGCAACTCAGGGGTGGGGCAGGGGACAGATACGCAGTATTTT,CASNSGVGQGTDTQYF
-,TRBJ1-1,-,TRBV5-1,TGCGCCAGCAGCTTGGAGGGACGTAACACTGAAGCTTTCTTT,CASSLEGRNTEAFF
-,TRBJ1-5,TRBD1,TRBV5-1,TGCGCCAGCAGCTTGGGGGGACAGGGGGCCGAACCCCAGCATTTT,CASSLGGQGAEPQHF
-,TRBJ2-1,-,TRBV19,TGTGCCGGTAGTATAGGGGACTACAATGAGCAGTTCTTC,CAGSIGDYNEQFF
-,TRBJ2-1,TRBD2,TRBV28,TGTGCCAGCAGCTCCTCTGGACTAGCGGGAGGCGGCTCCTACAATGAGCAGTTCTTC,CASSSSGLAGGGSYNEQFF
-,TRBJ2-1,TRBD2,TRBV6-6,TGTGCCAGCAGGGGTTCCGGGACTAGCGGGTTTGTTGAGCAGTTCTTC,CASRGSGTSGFVEQFF
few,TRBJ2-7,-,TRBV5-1,TGCGCCAGCAGCTTGTATTCCCCGCCGGACTCCTACGAGCAGTACTTC,CASSLYSPPDSYEQYF
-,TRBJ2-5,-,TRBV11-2,TGTGCCAGCAGCCCGGCGGCGAGACGGAGGTCTGGGGAGACCCAGTACTTC,CASSPAARRRSGETQYF
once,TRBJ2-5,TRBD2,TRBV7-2,TGTGCCAGCAGCTTAGACGGGAGGGTTAAGACCCAGTACTTC,CASSLDGRVKTQYF
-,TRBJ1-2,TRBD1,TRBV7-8,TGTGCCAGCAGCCATTCGGGGGGACAGGGGCTCTACACCTTC,CASSHSGGQGLYTF
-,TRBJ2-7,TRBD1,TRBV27,TGTGCCAGCAATCTCAGACAGGGGAGTTCCGAGCAGTACTTC,CASNLRQGSSEQYF
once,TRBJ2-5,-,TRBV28,TGTGCCAGCAGTTCCGGGGTAGAGACCCAGTACTTC,CASSSGVETQYF
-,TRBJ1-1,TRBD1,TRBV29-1,TGCAGCGTGGACAGGGTGGGCACTGAAGCTTTCTTT,CSVDRVGTEAFF
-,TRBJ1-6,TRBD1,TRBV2,TGTGCCAGCAGTCCCGGGACAGATAATTCACCCCTCCACTTT,CASSPGTDNSPLHF
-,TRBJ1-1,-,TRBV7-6,TGTGCCAGCAGCAAGGGGACTCGGGGACGTGGCACTGAAGCTTTCTTT,CASSKGTRGRGTEAFF
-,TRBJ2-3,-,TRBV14,TGTGCCAGCAGCCCACCTACAGGGCTCCTAGGCATCGATACGCAGTATTTT,CASSPPTGLLGIDTQYF
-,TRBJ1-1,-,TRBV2,TGTGCCAGCAGGAGGATCTCGGGAACGGGGACTGAAGCTTTCTTT,CASRRISGTGTEAFF
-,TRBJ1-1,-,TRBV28,TGTGCCAGCAGTTTTAGGGGGGGTAGTTTAACTGAAGCTTTCTTT,CASSFRGGSLTEAFF
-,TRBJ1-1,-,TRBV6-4,TGTGCCAGCAGCGACTCCGACAGAAGGTCTTGGACCCCTGATAGAAACACTGAAGCTTTCTTT,CASSDSDRRSWTPDRNTEAFF
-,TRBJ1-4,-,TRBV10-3,TGTGCCATCAGTGAGTCAGGATCAACTAATGAAAAACTGTTTTTT,CAISESGSTNEKLFF
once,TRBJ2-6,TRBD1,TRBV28,TGTGCCAGCAGTTTCGGACGGACAGGGACTTTCTCTGGGGCCAACGTCCTGACTTTC,CASSFGRTGTFSGANVLTF
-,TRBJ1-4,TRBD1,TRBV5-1,TGCGCCAGCAGCTTGGGGCCGGACAGGGCTGAAAAACTGTTTTTT,CASSLGPDRAEKLFF
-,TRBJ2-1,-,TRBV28,TGTGCCAGCAGTTTGTTAGGCGATGAGCAGTTCTTC,CASSLLGDEQFF
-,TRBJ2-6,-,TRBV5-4,TGTGCCAGCAGCTTGGGTAGGACTGGGGCCAACGTCCTGACTTTC,CASSLGRTGANVLTF
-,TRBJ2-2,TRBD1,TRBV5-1,TGCGCCAGCAGTTCGACAGGGGACACCGGGGAGCTGTTTTTT,CASSSTGDTGELFF
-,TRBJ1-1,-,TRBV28,TGTGCCAGCAGTTTATTAAGCAGGGCGTTAGCAGGTGAAGCTTTCTTT,CASSLLSRALAGEAFF
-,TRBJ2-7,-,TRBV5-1,TGCGCCAGCACCTTAGTCGGGAGCTACGAGCAGTACTTC,CASTLVGSYEQYF
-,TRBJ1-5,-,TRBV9,TGTGCCAGCAGCGCCGGTGGTAGCAATCAGCCCCAGCATTTT,CASSAGGSNQPQHF
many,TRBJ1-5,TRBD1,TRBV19,TGTGCCAGTAGTCCGGACAGGCTGTATCAGCCCCAGCATTTT,CASSPDRLYQPQHF
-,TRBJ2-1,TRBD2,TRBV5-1,TGCGCCAGCAGCTCACTAGCGGGGGCTGAGCAGTTCTTC,CASSSLAGAEQFF
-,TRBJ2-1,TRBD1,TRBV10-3,TGTGCCATCAGATCCGGGACAGGGGGATATGAGCAGTTCTTC,CAIRSGTGGYEQFF
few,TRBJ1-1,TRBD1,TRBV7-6,TGTGCCAGCAGCCTACCGGACAGGGGTCGAACTGAAGCTTTCTTT,CASSLPDRGRTEAFF
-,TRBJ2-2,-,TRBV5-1,TGCGCCAGCACCCCTCTCCCATTGCCCTGGCAGGGTAGGAACGGGGAGCTGTTTTTT,CASTPLPLPWQGRNGELFF
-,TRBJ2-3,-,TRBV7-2,TGTGCCAGCAGCAGTCTCATACATACGCAGTATTTT,CASSSLIHTQYF
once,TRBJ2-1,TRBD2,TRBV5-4,TGTGCCAGCAGCTTGACTAGCGGGAGAGGGGAGGAGCAGTTCTTC,CASSLTSGRGEEQFF
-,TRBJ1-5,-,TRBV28,TGTGCCAGCAGTTTATCCCCCAACAGCGATAGCAATCAGCCCCAGCATTTT,CASSLSPNSDSNQPQHF
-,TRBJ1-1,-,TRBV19,TGTGCCAGTACCGAAAAGCGGAACACTGAAGCTTTCTTT,CASTEKRNTEAFF
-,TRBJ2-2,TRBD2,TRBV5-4,TGTGCCAGCAGCTTGCCTAGCGGGATTTACACCGGGGAGCTGTTTTTT,CASSLPSGIYTGELFF
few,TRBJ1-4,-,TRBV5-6,TGTGCCAGCAGCTTGGAAGACCGGGACAAAGAAGAAAAACTGTTTTTT,CASSLEDRDKEEKLFF